This T cell receptor beta chain derives from a study of CD8 T cells in ankylosing spondylitis (dated by TCRdb to 2016 to 2017). Study-wide context: The study profiled T cell receptor beta repertoires in healthy donors and ankylosing spondylitis patients to find disease-linked TCR variants. The full study cohort comprised 25 ankylosing spondylitis patients and 85 to 120 healthy donors. Peripheral blood was sampled, and synovial fluid was additionally collected from ankylosing spondylitis patients.

Sequencing instrument: Illumina HiSeq 2500. Quantitative 5'-RACE with molecular barcodes was the method used to prepare the TCR beta libraries. The authors' analysis ran thus. Disease-linked TCR variants were identified with a new computational method built on a probabilistic model of VDJ rearrangement. Clones were called with MiXCR by TCRdb after fastp trimmed the public reads at Q25, and only in-frame beta chains were retained. Records with the same CDR3 protein are collapsed into one entry carrying the most frequent genes and DNA. The V and J calls here are based on TCRdb, not the publication. The sample table records a few hundred thousand distinct CDR3 sequences; over 9.5% of these occur just once. About 6.5% of the sample is taken by the ten largest. The germline V gene supplies CDR1 LGHNA and CDR2 YNFKEQ. From V the trimming removes 4 bases and from J it removes 5 bases, while the gene matches leave 3 bases of the junction unaccounted for. The CDR3 spans 15 residues, from the cysteine through the phenylalanine. Here the CDR3 DNA is all that survives: 45 bases in frame from base 1.

General study outcomes and caveats: Blood from ankylosing spondylitis patients appeared to be characterized by a TCR beta motif made up of under ten highly homologous amino acid variants. In peripheral blood, the disease-linked clones were found at relatively low frequencies and had a CD8+ phenotype. According to the report, matched synovial fluid samples from ankylosing spondylitis patients were significantly enriched for the disease-linked clones. Some motif variants were previously reported in synovial fluid and blood of reactive arthritis patients, suggesting common disease-initiation mechanisms.

This clonotype was seen ten or more times. Which antigen it targets is not known. Base qualities are not provided; no much larger clone lies one nucleotide away. Material for sequencing was blood, either unsorted or a sorted T cell fraction (not recorded which). The chain employs TRBV4-2 and TRBJ2-2, and TRBD2 aligns with 11 junction nucleotides. The sequence was collected from a male donor with ankylosing spondylitis. The CDR3 amino acid sequence is: CASSLLAGVTGELFF. The DNA sequence is as follows: TGTGCCAGCAGCCTACTAGCGGGAGTTACCGGGGAGCTGTTTTTT.